Below are 14 T cell receptor beta chains sequenced from a single sample in a study of blood T cell repertoires in COVID-19. Repertoires were generated with immunoSEQ multiplex PCR, while TCRdb's copy carries only in-frame clones and drops some. The data show 330,000 or so clones, with roughly nine tenths seen just once and under 20% held by the top ten. The sequencing input was PBMCs or T cells enriched from blood (not recorded which). These receptors were obtained from a woman between 25 and 40 years old who had recovered from COVID-19.

The chain couples TRBV27 to TRBJ1-5, with a tentative D call TRBD1 (6 bases). V lost 6 bases and J 4 bases, leaving 16 bases between the germline ends. This CDR3 comprises 15 residues. CDR1 is MNHEY, CDR2 SMNVEV, per germline (reference sequence). The CDR3 DNA is TGTGCCAGCAGGCTCAGGACAGATCGAAATCAGCCCCAGCATTTT. Protein: CASRLRTDRNQPQHF.

This clone was detected a few times. The chain uses TRBV28 and TRBJ2-7; possible D gene TRBD2, 5 bases. V dropped 8 bases and J dropped 0 bases, with 11 bases sitting between them. This CDR3 is built from 13 residues. Germline V gene lookup returns CDR1 MDHEN and CDR2 SYDVKM. The CDR3 nucleotides read TGTGCCAGCGGGAGCTCCAGCTCCTACGAGCAGTACTTC. This sequence encodes CASGSSSSYEQYF.

The chain uses TRBV19 and TRBJ1-2; D gene ambiguous. The germline V and J ends were trimmed by 5 bases and 3 bases, with 16 bases remaining between them. CDR3 size: 15 residues. The germline gives CDR1 LNHDA, CDR2 SQIVND (reference sequence). The CDR3, as DNA: TGTGCCAGTAGTGGTGCAGGCTCCAAGCACTATGGCTACACCTTC. Protein sequence: CASSGAGSKHYGYTF.

The rearrangement uses TRBV15 and TRBJ2-3; a possible D gene is TRBD1 (5 bases). There are 13 residues in the CDR3. Per germline, CDR1 LNHNV and CDR2 YYDKDF (reference sequence). V gave up 3 bases and J gave up 2 bases, with 6 bases separating them. CDR3 coding DNA: TGTGCCACCAGCAGGGGGCACACAGATACGCAGTATTTT. It specifies CATSRGHTDTQYF.

This chain joins TRBV28 and TRBJ1-1; possibly TRBD1 for D (5 bases). Germline V gene data show CDR1 as MDHEN and CDR2 as SYDVKM. This CDR3 region has 13 residues. V lost 8 bases, J lost 4 bases, and 14 bases lay in between. CDR3 nucleotides: TGTGCCAGCTGCGGAGGGGCGGGCACTGAAGCTTTCTTT. Translated: CASCGGAGTEAFF.

J is TRBJ2-7 and V is TRBV27; 8 positions agree with TRBD2. Per germline, CDR1 MNHEY and CDR2 SMNVEV (reference sequence). V lost 6 bases and J lost 7; bases outside the gene matches: 8. The CDR3 is 13 residues long. CDR3 nucleotides: TGTGCCAGCAGGGGACTAGACCTTGGGGAGCAGTACTTC. Translation gives CASRGLDLGEQYF.

A few counts support this clone. The rearrangement joins TRBV6-6 to TRBJ1-1; D is ambiguous. The germline CDR1 and CDR2 sequences are MNHNY and SVGAGI (reference sequence). V lost 2 bases and J 4 bases, leaving 8 bases between the germline ends. The CDR3 has 13 residues. The CDR3 loop is CASSYGTGTEAFF. The CDR3 DNA reads as TGTGCCAGCAGTTACGGTACGGGCACTGAAGCTTTCTTT.

The rearrangement uses TRBV27 and TRBJ2-7, with D possibly being TRBD2 (5 bases). CDR3 length: 14 amino acids. Between the trimmed V and J ends, which lost 3 bases and 3 bases, there was a span of 12 bases. Per germline, CDR1 MNHEY and CDR2 SMNVEV (reference sequence). CDR3 region: CASSLGGPDYEQYF. CDR3 nucleotide sequence: TGTGCCAGCAGTTTGGGCGGGCCAGACTACGAGCAGTACTTC.

The genes are TRBV10-3 and TRBJ1-6, with a tentative D call TRBD1 (5 bases). This CDR3 contains 15 residues. Between the trimmed V and J ends, which lost 6 bases and 10 bases, there was a span of 19 bases. Germline loops: CDR1 ENHRY, CDR2 SYGVKD. The CDR3 sequence: CAISAGLEGSSPLHF. CDR3 DNA sequence: TGTGCCATCAGCGCAGGGTTGGAGGGTAGCTCACCCCTCCACTTT.

This chain links TRBV4-3 with TRBJ2-7, with TRBD1 matching over 9 bases. The CDR3 loop spans 17 amino acids. V lost 4 bases and J lost 4; bases outside the gene matches: 14. Germline lookup yields CDR1 LGHNA and CDR2 YSLEER. The CDR3 DNA reads as TGCGCCAGCAGCCCGGACCTGACTCGGACAGGGGATTACGAGCAGTACTTC. Its protein product is CASSPDLTRTGDYEQYF.

The chain carries TRBV28 and TRBJ2-3; D is perhaps TRBD2 (5 bases). The CDR3 sequence is 13 residues long. Germline lookup yields CDR1 MDHEN and CDR2 SYDVKM. Trimming removed 7 bases from V and 3 bases from J, with 11 bases in between. The CDR3: CASINPGTDTQYF. The CDR3 coding sequence is TGTGCCAGCATCAACCCGGGGACAGATACGCAGTATTTT.

The chain links TRBV19 to TRBJ1-1; D might be TRBD1 (5 bases). This CDR3 is 14 amino acids long. Germline CDR1 is LNHDA and CDR2 is SQIVND (reference sequence). Trimming took off 5 bases at V and 4 bases at J, with 14 bases between the two ends. The DNA for the CDR3 is TGTGCCAGTAGTGCCGGGGGGGGGAGCACTGAAGCTTTCTTT. Translation: CASSAGGGSTEAFF.

The V gene is TRBV12-3 or TRBV12-4, the J gene TRBJ1-1; tentative D call: TRBD1 (5 bases). CDR3 length: 12 residues. Between the trimmed V and J ends, which lost 6 bases and 3 bases, there was a span of 8 bases. The chain's CDR3 is CASSQGDTEAFF. The CDR3, as DNA: TGTGCCAGCAGCCAAGGGGACACTGAAGCTTTCTTT.

The chain combines TRBV6-6 with TRBJ1-2; the match to TRBD1 covers 7 bases. The CDR3 runs to 14 residues. V lost 0 bases and J lost 8; bases outside the gene matches: 6. CDR1 and CDR2 (germline): MNHNY, SVGAGI (reference sequence). CDR3 bases: TGTGCCAGCAGTTACTCAGCGGGAGGGGGCGGCTACACCTTC. Protein product: CASSYSAGGGGYTF.